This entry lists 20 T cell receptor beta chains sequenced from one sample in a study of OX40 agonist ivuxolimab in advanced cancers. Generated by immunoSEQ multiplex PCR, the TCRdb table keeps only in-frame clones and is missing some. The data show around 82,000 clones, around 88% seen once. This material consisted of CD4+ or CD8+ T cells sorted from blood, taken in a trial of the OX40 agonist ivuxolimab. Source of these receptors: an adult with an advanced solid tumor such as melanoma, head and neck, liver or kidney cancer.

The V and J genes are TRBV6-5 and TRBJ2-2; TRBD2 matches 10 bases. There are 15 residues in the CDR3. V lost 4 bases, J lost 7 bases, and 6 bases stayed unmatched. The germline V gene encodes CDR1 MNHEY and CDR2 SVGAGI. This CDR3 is CASSWTSGVGGELFF. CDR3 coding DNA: TGTGCCAGCAGTTGGACTAGCGGAGTGGGCGGGGAGCTGTTTTTT.

The chain's CDR3 is CASATEGSSYNEQFF. Here the CDR3 DNA reads TGTGCCAGCGCTACCGAGGGGTCCTCCTACAATGAGCAGTTCTTC. The chain couples TRBV6-4 to TRBJ2-1; either TRBD1 or TRBD2 may supply D (5 bases each). Germline loops: CDR1 MRHNA, CDR2 SNTAGT. Trimming removed 8 bases at V and 0 bases at J, with 14 bases between. CDR3 length: 15 residues.

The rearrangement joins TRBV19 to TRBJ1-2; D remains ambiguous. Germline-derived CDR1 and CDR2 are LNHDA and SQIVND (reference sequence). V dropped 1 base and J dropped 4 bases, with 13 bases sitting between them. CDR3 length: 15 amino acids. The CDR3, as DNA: TGTGCCAGTAGTATAGTAGCCGGTTCCAGCTATGGCTACACCTTC. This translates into CASSIVAGSSYGYTF.

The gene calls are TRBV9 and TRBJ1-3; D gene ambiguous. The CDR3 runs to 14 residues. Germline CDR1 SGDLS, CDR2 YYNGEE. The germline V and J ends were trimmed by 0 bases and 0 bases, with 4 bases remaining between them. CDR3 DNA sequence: TGTGCCAGCAGCGTAGGCACCTCTGGAAACACCATATATTTT. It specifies CASSVGTSGNTIYF.

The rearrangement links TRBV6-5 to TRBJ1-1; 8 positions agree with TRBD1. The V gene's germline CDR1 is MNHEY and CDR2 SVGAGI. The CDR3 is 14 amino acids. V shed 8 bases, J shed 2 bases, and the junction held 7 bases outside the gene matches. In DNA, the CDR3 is TGTGCCAGCCATCGGACAGGGTTTAACACTGAAGCTTTCTTT. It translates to CASHRTGFNTEAFF.

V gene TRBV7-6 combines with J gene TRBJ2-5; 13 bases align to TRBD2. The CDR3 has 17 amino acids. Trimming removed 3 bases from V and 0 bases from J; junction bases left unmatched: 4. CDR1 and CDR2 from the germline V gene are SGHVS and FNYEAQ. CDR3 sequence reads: CASSLGTSGTYQETQYF. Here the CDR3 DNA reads TGTGCCAGCAGCTTGGGGACTAGCGGGACCTACCAAGAGACCCAGTACTTC.

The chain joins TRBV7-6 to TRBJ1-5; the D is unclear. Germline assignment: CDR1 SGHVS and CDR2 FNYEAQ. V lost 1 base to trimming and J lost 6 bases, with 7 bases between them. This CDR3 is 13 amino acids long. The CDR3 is CASSLEAGQPQHF. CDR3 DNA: TGTGCCAGCAGCTTAGAGGCGGGTCAGCCCCAGCATTTT.

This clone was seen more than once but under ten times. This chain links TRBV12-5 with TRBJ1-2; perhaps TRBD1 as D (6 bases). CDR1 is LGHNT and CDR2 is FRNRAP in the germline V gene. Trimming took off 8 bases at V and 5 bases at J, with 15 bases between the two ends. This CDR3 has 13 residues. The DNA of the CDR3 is TGTGCTAGTAGCTACGGGGGCTCGTATGGCTACACCTTC. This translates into CASSYGGSYGYTF.

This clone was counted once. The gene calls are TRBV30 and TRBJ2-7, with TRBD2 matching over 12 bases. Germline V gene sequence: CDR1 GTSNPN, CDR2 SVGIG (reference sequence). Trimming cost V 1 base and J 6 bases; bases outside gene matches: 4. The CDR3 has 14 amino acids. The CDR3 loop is CAWSGLAGVSEQYF. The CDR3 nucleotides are TGTGCCTGGAGTGGACTAGCGGGAGTTTCCGAGCAGTACTTC.

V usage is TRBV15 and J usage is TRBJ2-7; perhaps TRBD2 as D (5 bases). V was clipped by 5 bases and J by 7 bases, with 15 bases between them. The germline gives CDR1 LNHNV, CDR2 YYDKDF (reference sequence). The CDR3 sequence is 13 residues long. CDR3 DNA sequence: TGTGCCACCAGCCCTGACCCCCCGGGGGAGCAGTACTTC. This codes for CATSPDPPGEQYF.

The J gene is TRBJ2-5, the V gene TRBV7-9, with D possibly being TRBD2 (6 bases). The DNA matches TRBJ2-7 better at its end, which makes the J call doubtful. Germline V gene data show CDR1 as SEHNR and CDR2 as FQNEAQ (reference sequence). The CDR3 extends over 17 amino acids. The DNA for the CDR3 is TGTGCCAGCAGCTTTTTGGATCCCCAAAGCGGGTCCTACGAGCAGTACTTC. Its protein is CASSFLDPQSGSYEQYF.

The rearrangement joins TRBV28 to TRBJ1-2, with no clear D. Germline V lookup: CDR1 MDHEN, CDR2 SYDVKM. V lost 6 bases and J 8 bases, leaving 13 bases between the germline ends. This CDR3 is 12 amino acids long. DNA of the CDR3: TGTGCCAGCAGCCTAAGAACCCGGGGCTACACCTTC. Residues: CASSLRTRGYTF.

The CDR3 coding sequence is TGTGCCAGCAGTGAATGGGCGGCACTCCAAGAGACCCAGTACTTC. The encoded protein is CASSEWAALQETQYF. The gene calls are TRBV6-1 and TRBJ2-5; no definite D call. Germline-derived CDR1 and CDR2 are MNHNS and SASEGT. The CDR3 consists of 15 residues. The V end was cut by 2 bases, the J end by 1 base, with 11 bases between.

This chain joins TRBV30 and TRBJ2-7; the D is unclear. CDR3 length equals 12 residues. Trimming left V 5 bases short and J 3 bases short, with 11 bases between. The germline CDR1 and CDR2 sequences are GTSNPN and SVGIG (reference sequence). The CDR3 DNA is TGTGCCTGGGGAATGGACGTCTACGAGCAGTACTTC. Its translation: CAWGMDVYEQYF.

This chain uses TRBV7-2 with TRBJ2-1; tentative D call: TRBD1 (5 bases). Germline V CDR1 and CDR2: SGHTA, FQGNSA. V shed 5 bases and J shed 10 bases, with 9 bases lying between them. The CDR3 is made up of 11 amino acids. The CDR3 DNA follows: TGTGCCAGCAGCGACAGATACGAGCAGTTCTTC. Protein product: CASSDRYEQFF.

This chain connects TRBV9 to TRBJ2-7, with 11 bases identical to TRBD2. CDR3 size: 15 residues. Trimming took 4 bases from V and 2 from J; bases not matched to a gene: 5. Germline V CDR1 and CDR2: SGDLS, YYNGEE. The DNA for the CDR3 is TGTGCCAGCAGCTCGGCTAGCGGGAGGACCTACGAGCAGTACTTC. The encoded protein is CASSSASGRTYEQYF.

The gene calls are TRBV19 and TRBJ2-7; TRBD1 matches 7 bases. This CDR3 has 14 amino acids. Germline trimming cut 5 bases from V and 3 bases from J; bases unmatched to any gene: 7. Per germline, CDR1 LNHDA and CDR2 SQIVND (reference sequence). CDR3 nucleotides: TGTGCCAGTAGTTCGATAACAGGGGTCTACGAGCAGTACTTC. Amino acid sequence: CASSSITGVYEQYF.

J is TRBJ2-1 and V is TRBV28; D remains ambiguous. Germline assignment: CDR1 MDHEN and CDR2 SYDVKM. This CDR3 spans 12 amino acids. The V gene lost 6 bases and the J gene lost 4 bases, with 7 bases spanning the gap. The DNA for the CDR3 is TGTGCCAGCAGCCTTCAATACAATGAGCAGTTCTTC. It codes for CASSLQYNEQFF.

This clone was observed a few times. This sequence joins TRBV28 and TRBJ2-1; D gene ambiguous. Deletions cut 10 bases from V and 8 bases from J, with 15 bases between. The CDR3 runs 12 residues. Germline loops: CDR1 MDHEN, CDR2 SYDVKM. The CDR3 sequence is CATAMMHYEQFF. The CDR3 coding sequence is TGTGCCACCGCGATGATGCACTATGAGCAGTTCTTC.

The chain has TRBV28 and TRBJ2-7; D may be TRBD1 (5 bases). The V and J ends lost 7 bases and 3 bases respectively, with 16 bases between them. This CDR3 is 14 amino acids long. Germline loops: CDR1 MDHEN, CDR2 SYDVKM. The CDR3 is CASTSPGINYEQYF. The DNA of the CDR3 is TGTGCCAGCACATCCCCAGGGATTAACTACGAGCAGTACTTC.